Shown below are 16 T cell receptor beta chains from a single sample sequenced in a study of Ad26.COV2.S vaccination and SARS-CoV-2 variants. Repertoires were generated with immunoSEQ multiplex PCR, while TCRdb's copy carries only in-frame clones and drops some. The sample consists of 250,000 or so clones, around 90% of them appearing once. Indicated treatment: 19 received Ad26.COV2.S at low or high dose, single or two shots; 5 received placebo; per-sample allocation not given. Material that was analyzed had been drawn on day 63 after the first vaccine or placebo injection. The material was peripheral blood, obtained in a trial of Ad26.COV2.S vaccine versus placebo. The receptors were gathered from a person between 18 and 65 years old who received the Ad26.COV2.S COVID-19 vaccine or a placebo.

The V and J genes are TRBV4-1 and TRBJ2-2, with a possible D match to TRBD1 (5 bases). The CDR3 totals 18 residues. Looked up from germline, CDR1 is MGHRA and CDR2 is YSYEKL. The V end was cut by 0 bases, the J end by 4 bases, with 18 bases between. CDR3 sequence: CASSQDGRGRAPTGELFF. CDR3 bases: TGCGCCAGCAGCCAAGATGGAAGGGGCCGCGCCCCCACCGGGGAGCTGTTTTTT.

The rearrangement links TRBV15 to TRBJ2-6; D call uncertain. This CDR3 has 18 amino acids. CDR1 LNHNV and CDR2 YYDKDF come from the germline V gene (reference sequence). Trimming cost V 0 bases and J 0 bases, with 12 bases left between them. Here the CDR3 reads CATSRDRLAASGANVLTF. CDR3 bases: TGTGCCACCAGCAGAGATCGGTTGGCCGCCTCTGGGGCCAACGTCCTGACTTTC.

CDR3 DNA sequence: TGTGCCACCGGGACAGGGGGAAGGAATGAGCAGTTCTTC. Translation gives CATGTGGRNEQFF. The chain combines TRBV24-1 with TRBJ2-1, with 11 bases that match TRBD1. CDR1 is KGHDR and CDR2 is SFDVKD in the germline V gene. The CDR3 is made up of 13 amino acids. The J segment lost 7 bases and the V segment lost 9 bases, leaving 4 bases of the junction unmatched.

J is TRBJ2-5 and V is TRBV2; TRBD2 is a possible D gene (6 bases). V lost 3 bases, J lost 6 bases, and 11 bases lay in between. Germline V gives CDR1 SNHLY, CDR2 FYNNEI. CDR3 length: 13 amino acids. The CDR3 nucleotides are TGTGCCAGCAGTGACGCTGGGAGGAAGACCCAGTACTTC. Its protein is CASSDAGRKTQYF.

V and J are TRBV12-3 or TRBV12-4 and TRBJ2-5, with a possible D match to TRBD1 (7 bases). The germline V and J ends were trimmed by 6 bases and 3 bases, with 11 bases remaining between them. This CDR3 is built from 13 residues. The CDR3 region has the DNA TGTGCCAGCAGCTCAGGGGGGAAAGAGACCCAGTACTTC. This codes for CASSSGGKETQYF.

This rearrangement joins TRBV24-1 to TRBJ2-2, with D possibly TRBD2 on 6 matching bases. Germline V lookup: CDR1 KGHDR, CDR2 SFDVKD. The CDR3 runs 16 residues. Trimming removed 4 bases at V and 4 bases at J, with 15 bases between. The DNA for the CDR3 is TGTGCCACCAGTGACCCTTCGGCGGGAATCACCGGGGAGCTGTTTTTT. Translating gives CATSDPSAGITGELFF.

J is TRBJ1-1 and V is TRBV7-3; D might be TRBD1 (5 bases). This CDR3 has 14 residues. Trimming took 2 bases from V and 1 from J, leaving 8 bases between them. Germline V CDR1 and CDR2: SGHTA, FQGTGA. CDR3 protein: CASSLGQGNTEAFF. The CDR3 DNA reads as TGTGCCAGCAGCTTAGGGCAGGGGAACACTGAAGCTTTCTTT.

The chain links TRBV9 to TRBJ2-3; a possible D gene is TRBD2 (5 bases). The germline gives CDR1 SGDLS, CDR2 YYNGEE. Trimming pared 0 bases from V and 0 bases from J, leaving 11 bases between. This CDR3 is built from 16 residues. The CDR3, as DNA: TGTGCCAGCAGCGTAGCGGGGTCCCTAAGCACAGATACGCAGTATTTT. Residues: CASSVAGSLSTDTQYF.

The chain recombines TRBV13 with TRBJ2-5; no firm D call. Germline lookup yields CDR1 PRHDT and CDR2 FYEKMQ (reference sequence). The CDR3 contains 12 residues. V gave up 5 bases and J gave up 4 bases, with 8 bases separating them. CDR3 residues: CASSQDGETQYF. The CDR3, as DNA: TGTGCCAGCAGCCAAGACGGAGAGACCCAGTACTTC.

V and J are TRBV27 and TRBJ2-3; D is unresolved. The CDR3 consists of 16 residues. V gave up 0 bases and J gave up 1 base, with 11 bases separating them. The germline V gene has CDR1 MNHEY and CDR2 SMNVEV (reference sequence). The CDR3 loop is CASSLSVAPRTDTQYF. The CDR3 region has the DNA TGTGCCAGCAGTTTATCGGTGGCGCCTCGCACAGATACGCAGTATTTT.

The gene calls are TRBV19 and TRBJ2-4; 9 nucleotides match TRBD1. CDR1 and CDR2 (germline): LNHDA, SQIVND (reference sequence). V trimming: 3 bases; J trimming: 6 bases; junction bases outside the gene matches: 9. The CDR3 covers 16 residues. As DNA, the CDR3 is TGTGCCAGTAGTATCCGAGCGGGACAGGGAGCAAACATTCAGTACTTC. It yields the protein CASSIRAGQGANIQYF.

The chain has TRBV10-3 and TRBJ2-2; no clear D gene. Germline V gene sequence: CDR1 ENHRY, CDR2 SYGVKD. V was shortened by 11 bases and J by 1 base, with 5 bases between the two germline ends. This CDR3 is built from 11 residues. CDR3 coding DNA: TGTGCCGCGAGGAACACCGGGGAGCTGTTTTTT. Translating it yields CAARNTGELFF.

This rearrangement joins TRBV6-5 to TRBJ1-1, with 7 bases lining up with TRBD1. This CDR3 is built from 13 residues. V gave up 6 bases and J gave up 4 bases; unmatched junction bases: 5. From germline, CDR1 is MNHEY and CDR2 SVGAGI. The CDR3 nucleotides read TGTGCCAGCAGACGACAGGGCGGCACTGAAGCTTTCTTT. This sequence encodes CASRRQGGTEAFF.

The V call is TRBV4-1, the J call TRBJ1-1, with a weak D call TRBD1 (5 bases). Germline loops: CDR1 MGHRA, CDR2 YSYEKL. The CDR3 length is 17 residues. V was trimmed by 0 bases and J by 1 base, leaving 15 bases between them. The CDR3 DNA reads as TGCGCCAGCAGCCAAGACCCGTGGGGAGGGGAGAACACTGAAGCTTTCTTT. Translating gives CASSQDPWGGENTEAFF.

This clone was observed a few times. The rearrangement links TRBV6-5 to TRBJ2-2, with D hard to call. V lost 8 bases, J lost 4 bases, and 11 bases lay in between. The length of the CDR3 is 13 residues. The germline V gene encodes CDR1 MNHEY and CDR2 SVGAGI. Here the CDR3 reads CASFRPVTGELFF. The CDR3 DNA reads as TGTGCCAGCTTCCGTCCCGTCACCGGGGAGCTGTTTTTT.

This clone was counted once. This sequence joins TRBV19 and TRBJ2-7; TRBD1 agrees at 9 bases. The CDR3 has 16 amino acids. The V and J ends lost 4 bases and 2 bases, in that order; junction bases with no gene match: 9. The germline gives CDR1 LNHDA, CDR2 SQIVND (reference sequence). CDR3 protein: CASSTEGQGSPYEQYF. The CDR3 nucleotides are TGTGCCAGTAGTACGGAGGGACAGGGTTCGCCCTACGAGCAGTACTTC.